This paragraph covers one T cell receptor beta chain sequence. Its antigen remains unknown. This sample was included in a study of vaccination and CD4 T cells after COVID-19. Across the whole study: Cells were stimulated with overlapping spike peptides from SARS-CoV-2, HCoV-NL63, HCoV-OC43 and HCoV-229E.

With 5 bases removed from V and 8 bases from J, the gap between germline ends came to 18 bases. This CDR3 contains 13 residues. Germline V CDR1 and CDR2: DFQATT, SNEGSKA (reference sequence). Documented treatment: approximately 11-day PBMC culture with coronavirus spike peptide pools or control peptides (ViraFEST assay). Under the ViraFEST approach, antigen-specific T cells were expanded with peptide pools and TCRs subsequently sequenced. The Oncomine TCR Beta short-read assay was applied to DNA of cultured CD4+ T cells. Each CDR3 protein gets one entry after TCRdb re-called the PCR reads with MiXCR. The top ten clones hold about 5.4% of a sample with around 19,000 distinct CDR3 sequences, approximately 48% of them seen once.

The chain links TRBV20-1 to TRBJ1-2, with a weak D call TRBD1 (5 bases). The origin of this receptor is a human donor who had recovered from COVID-19. Sequencing used CD4+ T cells from blood, cultured in vitro. CDR3 amino acids: CSALKGAGGGYTF. CDR3 nucleotide sequence: TGCAGTGCTTTAAAAGGGGCGGGAGGGGGCTACACCTTC.